The rows below give T cell receptor beta chains drawn from one sample of a study of blood T cell repertoires in COVID-19. The data were produced by immunoSEQ multiplex PCR, yet TCRdb's version contains in-frame clones alone and is incomplete. The sample records approximately 280,000 clones, under 90% being singletons. The sequenced material came from peripheral blood. The source is a man aged 50 or older with acute or convalescent COVID-19. Each CDR3 is given with its conserved first and last residue. Each record gives: J gene, clone size, V gene, D gene, CDR3 DNA, CDR3 protein. The D gene is left open where the match is weak. Expanded clones are given a class, and other clones once, few, many or no size at all.

>TRBJ2-1|once|TRBV5-1|TRBD2
TGCGCCACGCGCCCTCAGCGGGGATCCGGCGAGCAGTTCTTC
CATRPQRGSGEQFF
>TRBJ2-1|NA|TRBV10-3|TRBD2
TGTGCCATCAGTGAATCGCCCTCTGGCGGGGGGGCGGGGAATGAGCAGTTCTTC
CAISESPSGGGAGNEQFF
>TRBJ1-5|NA|TRBV10-3|NA
TGTGCCATCAGTAGCGAGAATCAGCCCCAGCATTTT
CAISSENQPQHF
>TRBJ1-2|NA|TRBV18|NA
TGTGCCAGCTCACCTACTCAGGGAAGGGGGAACTATGGCTACACCTTC
CASSPTQGRGNYGYTF
>TRBJ1-1|NA|TRBV3-1/TRBV3-2|NA
TGTGCCAGCAGCCAAGGTTCCTCGAACATTGAAGCTTTCTTT
CASSQGSSNIEAFF
>TRBJ2-2|NA|TRBV7-3|TRBD2
TGTGCCAGCAGCTTGAGGCTAGCGGGCACCGGGGAGCTGTTTTTT
CASSLRLAGTGELFF
>TRBJ2-3|once|TRBV6-6|TRBD2
TGTGCCAGCAGTCTTGGACTAGCGGGCACAGATACGCAGTATTTT
CASSLGLAGTDTQYF
>TRBJ2-7|NA|TRBV5-5|TRBD1
TGTGCCAGCAGCATGGTGACGACAGGGGTCTACGAGCAGTACTTC
CASSMVTTGVYEQYF
>TRBJ2-6|NA|TRBV19|NA
TGTGCCAGTAGTATTTCAGGGTCTGGGGCCAACGTCCTGACTTTC
CASSISGSGANVLTF
>TRBJ1-1|NA|TRBV9|NA
TGTGCCAGCAGCGTAGCGGGGGGAGGGGGCACTGAAGCTTTCTTT
CASSVAGGGGTEAFF
>TRBJ1-1|NA|TRBV29-1|NA
TGCAGCGTTGAAGATCGTACAGTGAACACTGAAGCTTTCTTT
CSVEDRTVNTEAFF
>TRBJ1-1|NA|TRBV30|NA
TGTGCCTGGAGTCATTTAGGACAGTCGGCTGGGTCTGAAGCTTTCTTT
CAWSHLGQSAGSEAFF
>TRBJ1-3|NA|TRBV30|NA
TGTGCCTGGAGTGTTAGGGGTGGTGTAAACACCATATATTTT
CAWSVRGGVNTIYF
>TRBJ1-4|once|TRBV6-6|NA
TGTGCCAGCAGACCCCAGGGGCACTGGGTTGATATTGAACTGTTTTTT
CASRPQGHWVDIELFF
>TRBJ1-1|NA|TRBV19|NA
TGTGCCAGTAGTATCTGGGGCAGGTACACTGAAGCTTTCTTT
CASSIWGRYTEAFF
>TRBJ1-4|NA|TRBV18|TRBD1
TGTGCCAGCTCCCGGGACAGCCCTAATGAAAAACTGTTTTTT
CASSRDSPNEKLFF
>TRBJ1-1|NA|TRBV6-5|NA
TGTGCCAGCATTGGGGGCTGGGGTTACACTGAAGCTTTCTTT
CASIGGWGYTEAFF
>TRBJ1-1|NA|TRBV11-2|TRBD1
TGTGCCAGCAGCTACGGGCCTCGGACAGGGGGGAACACTGAAGCTTTCTTT
CASSYGPRTGGNTEAFF
>TRBJ2-3|NA|TRBV5-1|NA
TGCGCCAGCAGCTTCACGAGCGCTAGCACAGATACGCAGTATTTT
CASSFTSASTDTQYF
>TRBJ1-2|NA|TRBV6-5|TRBD1
TGTGCCAGCAGAGATCCGGGACAGTGGAACTATGGCTACACCTTC
CASRDPGQWNYGYTF
>TRBJ2-5|NA|TRBV6-5|TRBD1
TGTGCCAGCACTTCAGGGGGCCAGGAGGAGACCCAGTACTTC
CASTSGGQEETQYF
>TRBJ1-1|NA|TRBV10-3|NA
TGTGCCATCAGTGAGGGGCCAGGGGAGAAAGCTTTCTTT
CAISEGPGEKAFF
>TRBJ1-5|NA|TRBV19|NA
TGTGCCAGTACCCCCTCGGGGACTTGGCATCAGCCCCAGCATTTT
CASTPSGTWHQPQHF
>TRBJ2-3|once|TRBV27|NA
TGTGCCAGCAGTCCTCGGAGTGTCACAGATACGCAGTATTTT
CASSPRSVTDTQYF
>TRBJ1-6|NA|TRBV6-5|NA
TGTGCCAGCAGTAGGACAGATTATAATTCACCCCTCCACTTT
CASSRTDYNSPLHF
>TRBJ2-1|NA|TRBV7-3|NA
TGTGCCAGCAGCTTAAAGGGGGGGCATGAGCAGTTCTTC
CASSLKGGHEQFF
>TRBJ1-5|NA|TRBV30|TRBD1
TGTGCCTGGGAGACAGGGAGTAATCAGCCCCAGCATTTT
CAWETGSNQPQHF
>TRBJ2-5|NA|TRBV5-1|NA
TGCGCCAGCAGCGAGGGTGGAGAGACCCAGTACTTC
CASSEGGETQYF
>TRBJ1-3|NA|TRBV3-1/TRBV3-2|TRBD1
TGTGCCAGCAGCCCTGTCCCGGGACAGACCTCTGGAAACACCATATATTTT
CASSPVPGQTSGNTIYF
>TRBJ2-2|NA|TRBV7-8|NA
TGTGCCAGCAGCTTTCCCCATACCGGGGAGCTGTTTTTT
CASSFPHTGELFF
>TRBJ2-7|once|TRBV9|TRBD2
TGTGCCAGCAGCGCTGGGGGAGGGGATCCCTACGAGCAGTACTTC
CASSAGGGDPYEQYF
>TRBJ1-2|once|TRBV2|NA
TGTGCCAGCAGTGGTCCAGGGAACTATGGCTACACCTTC
CASSGPGNYGYTF
>TRBJ1-1|NA|TRBV19|NA
TGTGCCAGTAGACCCCGGGGGGGCCCTGACACTGAAGCTTTCTTT
CASRPRGGPDTEAFF
>TRBJ2-1|once|TRBV30|TRBD2
TGTGCCTGGAGTCGACTAGCGGGCTACAATGAGCAGTTCTTC
CAWSRLAGYNEQFF
>TRBJ1-1|NA|TRBV4-1|TRBD1
TGCGCCAGCAGCCAAGTGACAGGGGCGGGTTCTGAAGCTTTCTTT
CASSQVTGAGSEAFF
>TRBJ1-2|NA|TRBV29-1|TRBD1
TGCAGCGTCCGGGACAGGGCGACCGGCTACACCTTC
CSVRDRATGYTF
>TRBJ1-1|few|TRBV10-3|NA
TGTGCCATCAGTGGCCAACAGGACACGCTGAACACTGAAGCTTTCTTT
CAISGQQDTLNTEAFF
>TRBJ2-5|NA|TRBV24-1|NA
TGTGCCACCTCTGGAGGTGGGGAGACCCAGTACTTC
CATSGGGETQYF
>TRBJ2-3|NA|TRBV7-9|NA
TGTGCCACTCAGACAAGCAACGGAGATACGCAGTATTTT
CATQTSNGDTQYF
>TRBJ1-2|once|TRBV5-1|NA
TGCGCCAGCAGCCCCACCGACAGCTATGGCTACACCTTC
CASSPTDSYGYTF
>TRBJ2-2|NA|TRBV5-8|TRBD1
TGTGCCAGCAGCCCGACAGGGGCAGACCTGAACACCGGGGAGCTGTTTTTT
CASSPTGADLNTGELFF
>TRBJ1-5|once|TRBV2|NA
TGTGCCAGCAGTGGCGGGCTCGCTCAGCCCCAGCATTTT
CASSGGLAQPQHF
>TRBJ1-5|NA|TRBV5-6|NA
TGTGCCAGCAGCCTCGACGGAACAGGGAATCAGCCCCAGCATTTT
CASSLDGTGNQPQHF
>TRBJ1-1|NA|TRBV9|TRBD1
TGTGCCAGCAGCGTGACAGGGGGCCTTGAAGCTTTCTTT
CASSVTGGLEAFF
>TRBJ1-1|NA|TRBV11-3|NA
TGTGCCAGCAGCTTAGGCGACGGCGGGAACACTGAAGCTTTCTTT
CASSLGDGGNTEAFF